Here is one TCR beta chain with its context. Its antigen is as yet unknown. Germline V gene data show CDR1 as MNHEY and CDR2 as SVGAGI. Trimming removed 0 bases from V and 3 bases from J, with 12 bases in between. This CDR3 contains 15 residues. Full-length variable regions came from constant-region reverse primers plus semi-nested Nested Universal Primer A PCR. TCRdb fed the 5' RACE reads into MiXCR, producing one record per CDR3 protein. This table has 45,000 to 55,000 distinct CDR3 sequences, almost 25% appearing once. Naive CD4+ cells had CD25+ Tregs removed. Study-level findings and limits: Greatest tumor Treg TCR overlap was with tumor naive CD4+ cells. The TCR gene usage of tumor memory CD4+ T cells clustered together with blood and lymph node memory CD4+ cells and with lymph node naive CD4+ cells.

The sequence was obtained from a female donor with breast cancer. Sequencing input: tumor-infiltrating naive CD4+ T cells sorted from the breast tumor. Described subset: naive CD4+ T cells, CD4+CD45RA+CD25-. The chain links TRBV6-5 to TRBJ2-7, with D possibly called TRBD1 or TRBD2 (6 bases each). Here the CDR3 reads CASSYSAGQNYEQYF. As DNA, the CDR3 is TGTGCCAGCAGTTACTCGGCGGGACAAAACTACGAGCAGTACTTC.